Presented here are 18 T cell receptor beta chains from one specimen sequenced in a study of tumor and adjacent non-tumor tissue in lung cancer. RNA was extracted from bulk tissue without any cell sorting. The normal lung tissue was taken more than 3 cm from the tumor edge. Three rounds of nested PCR, following a modified ARM-PCR protocol, produced the TCRbeta library. TCRdb processed the multiplex PCR reads anew with MiXCR; each CDR3 protein has one entry. The sample has 75,000 to 95,000 distinct CDR3 sequences, 65% to 80% seen once. Sequenced material: distant non-tumor lung tissue. These receptors were taken from a woman in her fifties or sixties with non-small cell lung cancer.

As regards this clonotype: An end of the junction differs from the germline gene, which may be a read error. The chain uses TRBV5-1 and TRBJ2-2; 7 bases match TRBD2. CDR3 size: 16 residues. Germline CDR1 is SGHRS and CDR2 is YFSETQ. The CDR3 loop is CAGSLLSSGLVGELFF. The CDR3 DNA reads TGCGCCGGCAGCTTGTTGAGTAGCGGGTTGGTCGGGGAGCTGTTTTTT. Based on the CDR3 plus reference TRBV5-1 and TRBJ2-2, the full variable domain is KAGVTQTPRYLIKTRGQQVTLSCSPISGHRSVSWYQQTPGQGLQFLFEYFSETQRNKGNFPGRFSGRQFSNSRSEMNVSTLELGDSALYLCAGSLLSSGLVGELFFGEGSRLTVL.

This chain joins TRBV6-1 and TRBJ2-7, with D possibly being TRBD1 or TRBD2 (5 bases each). CDR1 is MNHNS, CDR2 SASEGT, per germline. The ends were cut back, 9 bases at V and 9 bases at J, with 12 bases in the middle. There are 10 residues in the CDR3. CDR3 sequence reads: CAREGYGQYF. The CDR3 nucleotides are TGTGCCAGAGAGGGGTATGGGCAGTACTTC.

For this clonotype: One junction end does not reproduce the germline sequence, and a read error may be involved. This CDR3 reads CSVHSWNSGSSFEQFF. The CDR3 nucleotides read TGTAGCGTACACTCCTGGAATAGCGGGAGTAGTTTTGAGCAGTTCTTC. The chain carries TRBV29-1 and TRBJ2-1; 9 bases match TRBD2. From germline, CDR1 is SQVTM and CDR2 ANQGSEA. The CDR3 extends over 16 amino acids.

The rearrangement links TRBV6-2 or TRBV6-3 to TRBJ2-1; TRBD1 or TRBD2 may be the D gene (5 bases each). V was shortened by 11 bases and J by 10 bases, with 21 bases between the two germline ends. The CDR3 has 13 amino acids. Germline loops: CDR1 MNHEY, CDR2 SVGEGT. The CDR3 loop reads CAGTIATWGEQFF. CDR3 DNA: TGTGCCGGCACCATAGCGACATGGGGGGAGCAGTTCTTC.

In this sample, this clonotype turned up a few times. At one end the junction does not follow the germline gene, possibly because of a read error. The chain carries TRBV4-1 and TRBJ1-4; D gene ambiguous. The CDR3 length is 14 residues. The V gene's germline CDR1 is MGHRA and CDR2 YSYEKL. CDR3 in amino acids: CASSSTRRKEKLSF. The CDR3 coding sequence is TGCGCCAGTAGCAGTACCAGGAGAAAGGAAAAACTGTCTTTT.

V usage is TRBV4-1 and J usage is TRBJ2-1, with TRBD2 matching over 8 bases. This CDR3 has 15 amino acids. Looked up from germline, CDR1 is MGHRA and CDR2 is YSYEKL. Unmatched junction bases numbered 9, after V lost 2 bases and J lost 9 bases. The CDR3 loop reads CASSQSTSGGVEQFF. DNA of the CDR3: TGCGCCAGCAGCCAATCCACTAGCGGAGGGGTTGAGCAGTTCTTC.

The gene calls are TRBV4-1 and TRBJ1-5; D possibly corresponds to TRBD1 (5 bases). The CDR3 has 14 amino acids. The V and J ends lost 6 bases and 13 bases respectively, with 22 bases between them. Looked up from germline, CDR1 is MGHRA and CDR2 is YSYEKL. The CDR3 region has the DNA TGCGCCAGCAGTCAACAGGAATACAATCCGCCTCAGCATTTT. It yields the protein CASSQQEYNPPQHF.

As to this clonotype: Because the CDR3 is missing its conserved closing phenylalanine or tryptophan, this is likely a read error. The V call is TRBV11-2, the J call TRBJ2-7; D is ambiguous. Germline lookup yields CDR1 SGHAT and CDR2 FQNNGV. This CDR3 is built from 14 residues. DNA for the CDR3: TGTGCCAGCAGCTTAGTTAGGAACAGCTACGGGCAGTACTTA. Translation gives CASSLVRNSYGQYL.

To note about this clonotype: A read error may account for a junction end that differs from germline. The chain has TRBV11-2 and TRBJ1-1; D is possibly TRBD1 (5 bases). This CDR3 is 13 amino acids long. Germline V gene lookup returns CDR1 SGHAT and CDR2 FQNNGV. The CDR3 bases are TGTGTCAGCAGTCCCCAGGGTGACACTGAAGCTTTCTTT. Its translation: CVSSPQGDTEAFF.

As for this clonotype: An end of the junction does not agree with germline; a read error may underlie this. The rearrangement uses TRBV6-1 and TRBJ2-5, with D unclear. The CDR3 consists of 14 residues. Germline values: CDR1 MNHNS, CDR2 SASEGT. The CDR3: CASSEVRYGETQYF. In nucleotides, the CDR3 is TGCGCCAGCAGTGAAGTCAGGTATGGAGAGACCCAGTACTTC.

Points on this clonotype: An end of the junction does not agree with germline; a read error may underlie this. This sequence joins TRBV29-1 and TRBJ2-1, with TRBD2 as a possible D gene (5 bases). The germline V gene encodes CDR1 SQVTM and CDR2 ANQGSEA. The CDR3 is made up of 17 amino acids. CDR3 in DNA: TGTAGCGTTGATGGGTTCGGTGGGGTAACCTCCTACAATGAGCAGTTCTTC. Its protein is CSVDGFGGVTSYNEQFF.

Worth noting for this clonotype: The CDR3 does not close with the conserved phenylalanine or tryptophan, likely indicating a read error. No DNA is shown, since the ends of the CDR3 on it are uncertain; the CDR3 is the one TCRdb lists. This rearrangement joins TRBV11-2 to TRBJ2-7; TRBD1, as called in the table, went unchecked against the DNA. The CDR3 comprises 15 residues, both ends counted. Germline assignment: CDR1 SGHAT and CDR2 FQNNGV. The CDR3: CTSSTGTGRTYEEYP.

Of note for this clonotype: One end of the junction fails to match germline, which may point to a read error. The chain employs TRBV6-1 and TRBJ2-3, with a tentative D call TRBD2 (5 bases). Germline V CDR1 and CDR2: MNHNS, SASEGT. The length of the CDR3 is 14 residues. The CDR3 here is CASTINFDGDTPYF. The CDR3 bases are TGTGCCAGCACCATCAATTTCGACGGGGATACGCCGTATTTT.

For this clonotype: Relative to the germline gene, one junction end is altered; a read error may explain this. The V gene is TRBV12-3 or TRBV12-4, the J gene TRBJ1-5; no reliable D call. CDR3 size: 14 residues. This CDR3 reads CVRSLVDSNQPQHF. CDR3 nucleotide sequence: TGTGTCAGAAGTTTAGTGGATAGCAATCAACCCCAGCATTTT.

A word on this clonotype: An end of the junction differs from the germline gene, which may be a read error. The genes are TRBV29-1 and TRBJ1-4; the D gene is possibly TRBD1 (6 bases). The V gene's germline CDR1 is SQVTM and CDR2 ANQGSEA. The CDR3 has 15 amino acids. The CDR3 DNA sequence: TGCGGCGTCAGACCCGAGACAGGTCTCAGTGAAAAACTGTTTTTT. Translating it yields CGVRPETGLSEKLFF. The complete variable domain, with remaining parts taken from reference TRBV29-1 and TRBJ1-4, reads SAVISQKPSRDICQRGTSLTIQCQVDSQVTMMFWYRQQPGQSLTLIATANQGSEATYESGFVIDKFPISRPNLTFSTLTVSNMSPEDSSIYLCGVRPETGLSEKLFFGSGTQLSVL.

Notes on this clonotype: The junction shows a germline mismatch at one end, possibly a read error. The chain uses TRBV28 and TRBJ1-4, with TRBD1 matching 10 bases. Germline lookup yields CDR1 MDHEN and CDR2 SYDVKM. This CDR3 has 14 residues. This CDR3 is CVSSRDRGWEKLFF. DNA of the CDR3: TGTGTCAGCAGTCGGGACAGGGGATGGGAAAAACTGTTTTTT.

As for this clonotype: The CDR3 does not end in the conserved phenylalanine or tryptophan, so this is likely a read error. The chain uses TRBV11-2 and TRBJ2-7; the match to TRBD1 covers 7 bases. Germline CDR1 SGHAT, CDR2 FQNNGV. The CDR3 has 14 amino acids. Here the CDR3 reads CTSGLVRDSYEQYY. Written as DNA, the CDR3 is TGTACCAGCGGCTTAGTTAGGGACAGCTACGAGCAGTACTAC.

The chain couples TRBV4-1 to TRBJ1-5, with D perhaps TRBD1 (5 bases). The V gene's germline CDR1 is MGHRA and CDR2 YSYEKL. The V and J ends lost 8 bases and 2 bases respectively, with 13 bases between them. This CDR3 region has 14 residues. The CDR3 DNA sequence: TGCGCCAGCCAAGAGGGGCAGGGCAATCAGCCCCAGCATTTT. Amino acid sequence: CASQEGQGNQPQHF.